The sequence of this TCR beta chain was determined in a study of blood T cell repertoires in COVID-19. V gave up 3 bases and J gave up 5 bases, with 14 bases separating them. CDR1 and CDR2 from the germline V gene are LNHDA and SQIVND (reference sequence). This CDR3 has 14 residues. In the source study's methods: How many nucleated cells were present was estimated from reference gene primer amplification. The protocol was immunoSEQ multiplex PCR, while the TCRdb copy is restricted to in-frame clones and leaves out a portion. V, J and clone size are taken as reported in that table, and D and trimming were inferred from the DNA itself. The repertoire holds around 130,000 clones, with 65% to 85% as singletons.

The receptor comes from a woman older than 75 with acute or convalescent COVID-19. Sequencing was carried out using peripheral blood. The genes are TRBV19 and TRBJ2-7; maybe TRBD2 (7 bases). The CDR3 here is CASSIGGGWDEQYF. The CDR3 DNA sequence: TGTGCCAGTAGTATTGGCGGGGGCTGGGACGAGCAGTACTTC.